The rows below give T cell receptor beta chains drawn from one sample of a study of T cells in Graves' hyperthyroidism and ophthalmopathy. TCRdb ran MiXCR on the multiplex PCR reads and lists one entry per CDR3 protein. The repertoire holds about half a million distinct CDR3 sequences, with about 20% as singletons. Sequencing used blood. These receptors all stem from a woman aged 70-85 years with Graves' ophthalmopathy. The CDR3 runs from the conserved cysteine through the conserved F or W. D genes are given only for firm matches. Where a row states a size, it is once, few, many or the class of an expanded clone; other rows omit it.

CDR3,DNA,length,D,V,size,J
CASSLGQYGLGDTQYF,TGTGCCAGCAGCTTAGGACAGTACGGCCTTGGGGATACGCAGTATTTT,16,NA,TRBV7-9,NA,TRBJ2-3
CASSQGGAGVTEAFF,TGCGCCAGCAGCCAAGGAGGGGCGGGTGTAACTGAAGCTTTCTTT,15,NA,TRBV4-1,NA,TRBJ1-1
CASSFDGQQHQPQHF,TGTGCCAGCAGCTTCGACGGGCAGCAGCATCAGCCCCAGCATTTT,15,NA,TRBV7-2,many,TRBJ1-5
CASSWLAGGGTDTQYF,TGTGCCAGCAGTTGGCTAGCGGGAGGTGGCACAGATACGCAGTATTTT,16,TRBD2,TRBV28,many,TRBJ2-3
CASSYDRVGLGKLFF,TGTGCCAGCAGTTACGATCGGGTTGGGTTAGGGAAACTGTTTTTT,15,NA,TRBV6-5,NA,TRBJ1-4
CAWMGDLYGYTF,TGTGCCTGGATGGGGGACCTCTATGGCTACACCTTC,12,NA,TRBV30,few,TRBJ1-2
CASSLASRESDTQYF,TGCGCCAGCAGCTTGGCCAGTAGGGAGTCAGATACGCAGTATTTT,15,NA,TRBV5-1,NA,TRBJ2-3
CASSLGSTGELFF,TGTGCTAGCAGCTTAGGGTCCACCGGGGAGCTGTTTTTT,13,NA,TRBV7-7,many,TRBJ2-2
CASRLSGPYNEQFF,TGTGCCAGCAGGCTTAGCGGCCCCTACAATGAGCAGTTCTTC,14,NA,TRBV6-2/TRBV6-3,NA,TRBJ2-1
CASRLAGTGGSYEQYF,TGTGCCAGCAGACTCGCGGGGACAGGGGGTTCTTACGAGCAGTACTTC,16,TRBD1,TRBV27,NA,TRBJ2-7
CASSESGTGSAFEAFF,TGTGCCAGCAGTGAATCTGGAACAGGATCCGCATTTGAAGCTTTCTTT,16,NA,TRBV25-1,NA,TRBJ1-1
CATSGQGLVGYTF,TGTGCCACCTCGGGACAGGGGCTTGTTGGCTACACCTTC,13,TRBD1,TRBV19,NA,TRBJ1-2
CASTGAGDSNEQFF,TGTGCCAGCACTGGGGCGGGAGATTCAAATGAGCAGTTCTTC,14,TRBD2,TRBV6-2/TRBV6-3,few,TRBJ2-1
CASSPDRGKTGELFF,TGCGCCAGCAGCCCGGACAGGGGGAAGACCGGGGAGCTGTTTTTT,15,TRBD1,TRBV5-1,few,TRBJ2-2
CASSPPPGNTEAFF,TGTGCCAGCAGTCCCCCCCCTGGGAACACTGAAGCTTTCTTT,14,NA,TRBV2,many,TRBJ1-1
CASSREGGSNYGYTF,TGTGCCAGCAGTCGTGAGGGAGGTTCCAACTATGGCTACACCTTC,15,NA,TRBV2,NA,TRBJ1-2
CASSSQGGRAEAFF,TGTGCCAGCAGTTCTCAGGGGGGGCGAGCTGAAGCTTTCTTT,14,TRBD1,TRBV6-1,NA,TRBJ1-1
CASSQEPGATNGYTF,TGCGCCAGCAGCCAAGAGCCGGGGGCCACGAATGGCTACACCTTC,15,NA,TRBV4-3,NA,TRBJ1-2
CASSPGGGGPQPQHF,TGTGCCAGCAGCCCAGGGGGCGGGGGACCTCAGCCCCAGCATTTT,15,TRBD1,TRBV12-3/TRBV12-4,many,TRBJ1-5
CASSFLTGLGYTF,TGTGCCAGCAGTTTCCTGACAGGGTTGGGCTACACCTTC,13,TRBD1,TRBV28,NA,TRBJ1-2
CASSPETNNSPLHF,TGTGCCAGCAGCCCGGAAACTAATAATTCACCCCTCCACTTT,14,NA,TRBV11-2,few,TRBJ1-6
CASTPYARSNTEAFF,TGTGCCAGTACCCCCTATGCCAGGTCGAACACTGAAGCTTTCTTT,15,NA,TRBV19,NA,TRBJ1-1
CASSPQRETQYF,TGTGCCAGCTCCCCTCAGAGAGAGACCCAGTACTTC,12,NA,TRBV18,few,TRBJ2-5
CASGGLDTEAFF,TGTGCCAGCGGGGGGCTGGACACTGAAGCTTTCTTT,12,NA,TRBV27,NA,TRBJ1-1
CATSREITFSGNTIYF,TGTGCCACCAGCAGAGAGATAACCTTCTCTGGAAACACCATATATTTT,16,NA,TRBV15,few,TRBJ1-3
CASSTRRGGRTEAFF,TGTGCCAGCAGCACGCGTAGGGGGGGGAGGACTGAAGCTTTCTTT,15,NA,TRBV7-6,few,TRBJ1-1
CASSRWTGANQPQHF,TGTGCCAGCAGCCGCTGGACAGGGGCGAATCAGCCCCAGCATTTT,15,TRBD1,TRBV5-6,NA,TRBJ1-5
CATSRGLADTDTQYF,TGTGCCACCAGCAGAGGACTAGCGGACACAGATACGCAGTATTTT,15,TRBD2,TRBV15,few,TRBJ2-3
CASGLVGRANEQFF,TGTGCTAGTGGTTTGGTAGGCCGAGCTAATGAGCAGTTCTTC,14,NA,TRBV12-5,many,TRBJ2-1
CASSQAGLAGDTQYF,TGCGCCAGCAGCCAAGCGGGACTAGCTGGTGATACGCAGTATTTT,15,TRBD2,TRBV4-3,NA,TRBJ2-3
CASGPGQFTDTQYF,TGTGCTAGTGGTCCTGGACAGTTCACAGATACGCAGTATTTT,14,NA,TRBV12-5,NA,TRBJ2-3
CASSEVGLGVGTDTQYF,TGCGCCAGCAGTGAGGTGGGGCTTGGGGTTGGTACAGATACGCAGTATTTT,17,NA,TRBV10-2,NA,TRBJ2-3
CASSLTGTGVTEAFF,TGTGCCAGCAGCTTAACAGGTACCGGGGTCACTGAAGCTTTCTTT,15,NA,TRBV7-3,many,TRBJ1-1
CASRAGTANTGELFF,TGTGCCAGCAGGGCCGGGACAGCGAACACCGGGGAGCTGTTTTTT,15,TRBD1,TRBV27,NA,TRBJ2-2
CASSQDWTSTGELFF,TGCGCCAGCAGCCAAGATTGGACTAGCACCGGGGAGCTGTTTTTT,15,TRBD2,TRBV4-1,NA,TRBJ2-2
CASSYMGQGNTDTQYF,TGTGCCAGCAGTTACATGGGACAGGGTAACACAGATACGCAGTATTTT,16,TRBD1,TRBV6-5,NA,TRBJ2-3
CSASPIGVPVDGKLFF,TGCAGTGCTAGTCCCATTGGGGTGCCCGTAGACGGAAAACTGTTTTTT,16,NA,TRBV20-1,NA,TRBJ1-4
CASAESGSWAYEQYF,TGTGCCAGCGCAGAGAGCGGGAGTTGGGCCTACGAGCAGTACTTC,15,TRBD2,TRBV28,NA,TRBJ2-7
CASSLQIAGGYEQYF,TGTGCCAGCAGTTTACAGATAGCGGGAGGGTACGAGCAGTACTTC,15,TRBD2,TRBV12-3/TRBV12-4,few,TRBJ2-7
CASSLTGWTEAFF,TGCGCCAGCAGCTTGACGGGTTGGACTGAAGCTTTCTTT,13,NA,TRBV5-1,many,TRBJ1-1
CATSRGKGADYGYTF,TGTGCCACCAGCAGAGGGAAGGGGGCCGATTATGGCTACACCTTC,15,TRBD1,TRBV15,few,TRBJ1-2
CASSLFSGTYTQYF,TGTGCCAGCAGCTTATTTAGCGGAACTTATACGCAGTATTTT,14,NA,TRBV7-2,many,TRBJ2-3
CASSYSDLRGKNTEAFF,TGTGCCAGCAGTTACTCGGATCTTCGGGGGAAGAACACTGAAGCTTTCTTT,17,NA,TRBV6-5,NA,TRBJ1-1
CASSPWGTAGYTF,TGTGCCAGCAGCCCCTGGGGTACGGCCGGCTACACCTTC,13,NA,TRBV7-9,NA,TRBJ1-2
CASSFSGRSSTDTQYF,TGCGCCAGCAGCTTTAGCGGGCGGTCTAGCACAGATACGCAGTATTTT,16,TRBD2,TRBV5-1,NA,TRBJ2-3
CASSKDRVEEQYF,TGCGCCAGCAGTAAAGACAGGGTTGAGGAGCAGTACTTC,13,TRBD1,TRBV10-1,NA,TRBJ2-7
CASSSMRQDTIYF,TGCGCCAGCAGCTCCATGAGACAGGACACCATATATTTT,13,NA,TRBV5-1,NA,TRBJ1-3
CASQAAGPPYEQYF,TGTGCCAGTCAGGCGGCAGGGCCCCCCTACGAGCAGTACTTC,14,NA,TRBV28,many,TRBJ2-7
CASSLEGRLYEQYF,TGCGCCAGCAGCTTGGAGGGCAGACTCTACGAGCAGTACTTC,14,NA,TRBV5-1,many,TRBJ2-7
CASSLISTEAFF,TGTGCCAGCAGCTTAATCAGCACTGAAGCTTTCTTT,12,NA,TRBV7-8,many,TRBJ1-1
CASSPGLAGVGLLSYEQYF,TGTGCCAGCAGCCCCGGACTAGCGGGAGTCGGCTTGCTCTCCTACGAGCAGTACTTC,19,TRBD2,TRBV3-1,NA,TRBJ2-7
CASSLRGGGTDTQYF,TGTGCCAGCAGTTTAAGAGGCGGGGGCACAGATACGCAGTATTTT,15,NA,TRBV28,many,TRBJ2-3
CASSQMVGRGTLNTEAFF,TGCGCCAGCAGCCAAATGGTCGGGAGGGGGACCCTGAACACTGAAGCTTTCTTT,18,NA,TRBV4-1,NA,TRBJ1-1
CASSQTDRANYGYTF,TGCGCCAGCAGCCAAACGGACAGAGCTAACTATGGCTACACCTTC,15,NA,TRBV4-1,NA,TRBJ1-2
CASSYSPRSGSPLHF,TGTGCCAGCAGTTACTCGCCCCGGTCTGGATCACCCCTCCACTTT,15,NA,TRBV6-2/TRBV6-3,few,TRBJ1-6
CASSQQGAYEQFF,TGTGCCAGCAGCCAACAGGGGGCATATGAGCAGTTCTTC,13,TRBD1,TRBV11-3,many,TRBJ2-1
CSATLAGSTDTQYF,TGCAGTGCTACCCTAGCGGGATCCACAGATACGCAGTATTTT,14,TRBD2,TRBV20-1,many,TRBJ2-3
CASTLGLFNSYNEQFF,TGTGCCAGCACCCTTGGACTATTCAACTCCTACAATGAGCAGTTCTTC,16,NA,TRBV5-5,few,TRBJ2-1
CASRPEGDWQPQHF,TGTGCCAGCAGACCAGAGGGGGATTGGCAGCCCCAGCATTTT,14,NA,TRBV6-1,few,TRBJ1-5
CASSLRGHTEAFF,TGTGCCAGCAGTTTACGGGGGCACACTGAAGCTTTCTTT,13,NA,TRBV27,many,TRBJ1-1